These 20 T cell receptor beta chains were all obtained from the same sample, sequenced in a study of spatial heterogeneity in lung cancer. TCRdb re-analysed the 5' RACE reads in MiXCR, keeping a single row per CDR3 protein. The sample lists approximately 12,000 distinct CDR3 sequences, 13% to 15% occurring once. Time point in this sample: sample taken at primary tumor resection. Whole RNA, which was extracted from tumor, nontumor lung tissue or frozen PBMC, was sequenced without any cell sorting. Source: PBMCs, taken at surgery. The receptors come from a female donor with early-stage non-small cell lung cancer.

This clonotype is labeled as medium-sized (0.01 to 0.1%). The chain uses TRBV6-5 and TRBJ2-3; D is uncertain. This CDR3 is built from 15 residues. The V end lost 0 bases, the J end lost 4 bases, and 11 bases lay between the germline ends. Germline V gene sequence: CDR1 MNHEY, CDR2 SVGAGI. The DNA for the CDR3 is TGTGCCAGCAGTTACTCCGGGCGAGAGGCAGATACGCAGTATTTT. This codes for CASSYSGREADTQYF.

This clonotype counts as medium-sized. The rearrangement links TRBV10-2 to TRBJ2-1, with 8 bases fitting TRBD1. The CDR3 sequence is 16 residues long. The ends lost 6 bases at V and 0 bases at J; junction bases unmatched: 7. The V gene's germline CDR1 is WSHSY and CDR2 SAAADI. The chain's CDR3 is CASSRGQASSYNEQFF. CDR3 nucleotide sequence: TGCGCCAGCAGCAGGGGACAGGCTAGCTCCTACAATGAGCAGTTCTTC.

This clonotype was seen ten or more times. This sequence joins TRBV27 and TRBJ2-2; 7 bases fit TRBD1. Trimming cost V 5 bases and J 4 bases; bases outside gene matches: 10. This CDR3 contains 16 residues. CDR1 is MNHEY and CDR2 is SMNVEV in the germline V gene (reference sequence). CDR3 DNA: TGTGCCAGCAGTCCCCTCCCGACAGGGATCACCGGGGAGCTGTTTTTT. Its translation is CASSPLPTGITGELFF.

This clonotype was recorded at least ten times. The CDR3 protein is CASSIQGEAPYYNEQFF. In DNA form, the CDR3 reads TGTGCCAGCAGCATCCAGGGGGAGGCCCCTTATTACAATGAGCAGTTCTTC. This chain joins TRBV5-6 and TRBJ2-1; TRBD1 might be the D (7 bases). The CDR3 sequence is 17 residues long. Germline CDR1 SGHDT, CDR2 YYEEEE. Trimming took off 4 bases at V and 4 bases at J, with 21 bases between the two ends.

This clonotype qualifies as medium-sized. The chain combines TRBV5-1 with TRBJ2-7, with TRBD2 matching over 7 bases. The trim removed 4 bases at V and 6 bases at J, leaving 16 bases unmatched. The CDR3 is 16 residues long. In germline, CDR1 is SGHRS, CDR2 YFSETQ. The CDR3 reads CASSRGGVREEGEQYF. CDR3 DNA sequence: TGCGCCAGCAGCCGAGGCGGGGTTCGGGAGGAAGGCGAGCAGTACTTC.

This clonotype came up many times. The chain uses TRBV3-1 and TRBJ2-3; D is ambiguous. With 3 bases removed from V and 2 bases from J, the gap between germline ends came to 12 bases. The CDR3 has 15 residues. From germline, CDR1 is LGHDT and CDR2 YNNKEL (reference sequence). CDR3 loop: CASSQTLQPTDTQYF. The CDR3 DNA follows: TGTGCCAGCAGCCAGACCCTCCAACCCACAGATACGCAGTATTTT.

This clonotype was detected many times. The chain is built from TRBV29-1 and TRBJ2-7; 10 bases line up with TRBD2. Trimming took 4 bases from V and 3 from J; bases not matched to a gene: 3. CDR3 length: 13 amino acids. Germline V gene sequence: CDR1 SQVTM, CDR2 ANQGSEA. The chain's CDR3 is CSVASGSGYEQYF. The CDR3 DNA follows: TGCAGCGTTGCTAGCGGGAGCGGCTACGAGCAGTACTTC.

This clonotype was recorded only once. A single base separates this from a much larger clone, so it may be a read error. V and J are TRBV6-5 and TRBJ1-6; TRBD1 agrees at 9 bases. The CDR3 has 17 amino acids. Germline-derived CDR1 and CDR2 are MNHEY and SVGAGI. The CDR3: CASSATQGAVYNSSLHF. DNA of the CDR3: TGTGCCAGCAGTGCTACACAGGGGGCGGTCTATAATTCATCCCTCCACTTT.

V usage is TRBV20-1 and J usage is TRBJ2-5; D call uncertain. Germline CDR1 and CDR2: DFQATT and SNEGSKA (reference sequence). Trimming left V 0 bases short and J 4 bases short, with 15 bases between. The CDR3 is made up of 15 amino acids. The CDR3, as DNA: TGCAGTGCTAGAGACCCCCTCGGGCCTTCAGAGACCCAGTACTTC. This translates into CSARDPLGPSETQYF.

This clonotype was detected ten times or more. This chain connects TRBV23-1 to TRBJ2-7; D gene unclear. TRBV23-1 counts as an open reading frame of uncertain function. V was cut by 2 bases and J by 2 bases, with 7 bases left in between. This CDR3 is built from 13 residues. The CDR3 coding sequence is TGCGCCAGCAGTCAACCGTCTCCCTACGAGCAGTACTTC. It encodes CASSQPSPYEQYF.

By sample fraction, this clonotype is medium-sized. This chain links TRBV4-2 with TRBJ2-3; the match to TRBD2 covers 7 bases. The junction had 12 bases not matched to a gene; V was cut back by 0 bases and J by 0 bases. CDR3 length: 19 amino acids. CDR1 LGHNA and CDR2 YNFKEQ come from the germline V gene. The CDR3 DNA is TGTGCCAGCAGCCAAGAATTGGGGGTAGCGGGTCGTAGCACAGATACGCAGTATTTT. Translating gives CASSQELGVAGRSTDTQYF.

The J gene is TRBJ2-7, the V gene TRBV6-5; weak D call: TRBD2 (6 bases). The CDR3 has 15 amino acids. Trimming pared 5 bases from V and 0 bases from J, leaving 14 bases between. Germline values: CDR1 MNHEY, CDR2 SVGAGI. The CDR3 sequence is CASSRGASDSYEQYF. CDR3 nucleotides: TGTGCCAGCAGTCGCGGAGCTAGCGACTCCTACGAGCAGTACTTC.

This clonotype appeared many times. This rearrangement joins TRBV28 to TRBJ2-1; no clear D. In germline, CDR1 is MDHEN, CDR2 SYDVKM. The CDR3 totals 12 residues. With 5 bases removed from V and 10 bases from J, the gap between germline ends came to 12 bases. The CDR3 DNA reads TGTGCCAGCAGTACTCGCCCCCAGGAGCAGTTCTTC. Translated: CASSTRPQEQFF.

By proportion, this clonotype is medium-sized. The rearrangement joins TRBV3-1 to TRBJ2-1, with 9 bases identical to TRBD2. Germline V lookup: CDR1 LGHDT, CDR2 YNNKEL (reference sequence). V lost 0 bases, J lost 6 bases, and 3 bases stayed unmatched. The CDR3 length is 15 residues. The CDR3, as DNA: TGTGCCAGCAGCCAAGATGGACTAGCGTCCAATGAGCAGTTCTTC. Protein: CASSQDGLASNEQFF.

V and J are TRBV20-1 and TRBJ2-2; 7 bases align to TRBD2. With V trimmed by 7 bases and J by 4 bases, 3 bases remained unmatched. This CDR3 region has 12 residues. Germline V gene sequence: CDR1 DFQATT, CDR2 SNEGSKA (reference sequence). CDR3 DNA sequence: TGCAGTGTTTGGGGGGGCACCGGGGAGCTGTTTTTT. It is translated as CSVWGGTGELFF.

This clonotype was observed many times. The V and J genes are TRBV28 and TRBJ1-2; tentative D call: TRBD1 (5 bases). Per germline, CDR1 MDHEN and CDR2 SYDVKM. Trimming pared 4 bases from V and 5 bases from J, leaving 14 bases between. The CDR3 sequence is 14 residues long. The CDR3 loop reads CASSSPGQSYGYTF. CDR3 DNA sequence: TGTGCCAGCAGTTCCCCGGGGCAGTCGTATGGCTACACCTTC.

The table lists this clonotype with many counts. The chain uses TRBV5-1 and TRBJ2-5, with D possibly TRBD1 on 6 matching bases. This CDR3 has 14 residues. The V and J ends lost 0 bases and 1 base respectively, with 7 bases between them. Germline V gene sequence: CDR1 SGHRS, CDR2 YFSETQ. The CDR3 protein is CASSLAGVQETQYF. The CDR3 region has the DNA TGCGCCAGCAGCTTGGCAGGGGTCCAAGAGACCCAGTACTTC.

By frequency in the sample, this clonotype is medium-sized. The V gene is TRBV18, the J gene TRBJ2-5; possible D gene TRBD2, 6 bases. CDR3 length: 15 amino acids. Between the trimmed V and J ends, which lost 3 bases and 2 bases, there was a span of 13 bases. The V gene's germline CDR1 is KGHSH and CDR2 LQKENI. The CDR3 region is CASSPDLALQETQYF. The CDR3 DNA follows: TGTGCCAGCTCACCTGATCTAGCGTTACAAGAGACCCAGTACTTC.

As regards this clonotype: It may be a read error: a sequence one base away is much more abundant. The chain has TRBV28 and TRBJ1-1, with TRBD1 matching over 10 bases. CDR1 and CDR2 (germline): MDHEN, SYDVKM. The CDR3 loop spans 14 amino acids. This CDR3 is CVSSSGQGVTEAFF. DNA for the CDR3: TGTGTCAGCAGTTCCGGACAGGGGGTTACTGAAGCTTTCTTT.

Many counts were recorded for this clonotype. The rearrangement uses TRBV5-4 and TRBJ2-1, with TRBD2 identical over 8 bases. The ends lost 4 bases at V and 1 base at J; junction bases unmatched: 1. The V gene's germline CDR1 is SGHNT and CDR2 YYREEE (reference sequence). This CDR3 spans 14 amino acids. CDR3 sequence: CASSLAGSYNEQFF. CDR3 in DNA: TGTGCCAGCAGCCTAGCGGGTTCCTACAATGAGCAGTTCTTC.